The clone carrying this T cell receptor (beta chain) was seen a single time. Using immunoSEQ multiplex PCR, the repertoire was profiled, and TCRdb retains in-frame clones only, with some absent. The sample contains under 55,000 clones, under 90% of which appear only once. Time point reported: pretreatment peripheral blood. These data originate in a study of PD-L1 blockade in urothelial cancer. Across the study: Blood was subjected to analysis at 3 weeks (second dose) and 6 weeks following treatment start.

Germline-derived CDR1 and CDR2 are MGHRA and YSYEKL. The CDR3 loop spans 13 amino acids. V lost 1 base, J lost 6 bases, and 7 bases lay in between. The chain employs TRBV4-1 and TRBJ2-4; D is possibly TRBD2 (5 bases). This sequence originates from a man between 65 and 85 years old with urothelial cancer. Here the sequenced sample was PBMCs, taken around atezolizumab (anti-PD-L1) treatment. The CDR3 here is CASSQGGRNIQYF. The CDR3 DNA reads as TGCGCCAGCAGCCAAGGCGGGCGAAACATTCAGTACTTC.